Listed here are 21 T cell receptor beta chains from one sample, sequenced in a study of shared clonotypes between healthy human individuals (TCRdb year 2020). The library was prepared using the immunoSEQ multiplex PCR assay. TCRdb stores this immuneACCESS table with in-frame sequences only. Part of the clones is absent; in the studies checked, under half of the shortfall reflects unresolved V genes, and no reason is known for the rest. The sample yields about 110,000 clones; about 70% were counted once. Approximately 23% of the sample goes to the ten largest clones. Sequencing was carried out using memory CD8+ T cells sorted from blood. The sample's cell subset or site label, in plain terms: CD45RO+ cells pooled with CCR7-negative TemRA cells. These receptors were taken from a woman aged 25 to 39 in good health.

The genes are TRBV6-5 and TRBJ1-5; 10 nucleotides match TRBD1. Germline V gene lookup returns CDR1 MNHEY and CDR2 SVGAGI. V shed 6 bases and J 1 base; nucleotides not matched to a gene: 3. CDR3 length equals 15 residues. CDR3: CASRLTGGSNQPQHF. The CDR3 coding sequence is TGTGCCAGCAGACTGACAGGGGGCAGCAATCAGCCCCAGCATTTT.

This rearrangement joins TRBV6-4 to TRBJ2-5; D gene uncertain. V lost 3 bases, J lost 7 bases, and 12 bases lay in between. The CDR3 runs 13 residues. The germline V gene has CDR1 MRHNA and CDR2 SNTAGT. CDR3 in amino acids: CASSESEWGTQYF. The CDR3 region has the DNA TGTGCCAGCAGTGAGTCGGAGTGGGGGACCCAGTACTTC.

This chain connects TRBV7-3 to TRBJ2-5; D is perhaps TRBD1 (5 bases). Germline V gives CDR1 SGHTA, CDR2 FQGTGA. The V end lost 4 bases, the J end lost 7 bases, and 13 bases lay between the germline ends. The CDR3 spans 13 residues. The CDR3 sequence is CASSSPPQGTQYF. The DNA of the CDR3 is TGTGCCAGCAGCTCCCCCCCCCAGGGGACCCAGTACTTC.

This clone was seen more than once but under ten times. The chain has TRBV29-1 and TRBJ2-7, with 9 bases aligning to TRBD1. Per germline, CDR1 SQVTM and CDR2 ANQGSEA. The V and J ends lost 7 bases and 6 bases, in that order; junction bases with no gene match: 10. This CDR3 region has 13 residues. The CDR3: CSARDREAGEQYF. Written as DNA, the CDR3 is TGCAGCGCCCGGGACAGGGAGGCCGGCGAGCAGTACTTC.

The table lists this clone with a count of one. CDR3: CASSFRTGSYEQYF. CDR3 nucleotide sequence: TGTGCCAGCAGTTTCCGGACAGGGTCCTACGAGCAGTACTTC. This chain uses TRBV6-5 with TRBJ2-7; 8 nucleotides match TRBD1. CDR1 and CDR2 from the germline V gene are MNHEY and SVGAGI. V was pared by 4 bases and J by 1 base, with 3 bases of the junction left unmatched. This CDR3 has 14 residues.

In this sample, this clone turned up many times. V gene TRBV19 combines with J gene TRBJ1-5; TRBD1 matches at 9 bases. CDR3 length: 15 amino acids. Germline V gives CDR1 LNHDA, CDR2 SQIVND (reference sequence). Trimming took 5 bases from V and 4 from J; bases not matched to a gene: 6. The CDR3 DNA reads TGTGCCAGTAGTGCCCGGACAGGGGTGAATCAGCCCCAGCATTTT. It is translated as CASSARTGVNQPQHF.

The chain recombines TRBV28 with TRBJ2-3; 11 bases match TRBD1. After removal of 8 bases from V and 1 base from J, the junction contained 5 bases not matched to a gene. Germline loops: CDR1 MDHEN, CDR2 SYDVKM. The CDR3 covers 15 residues. CDR3 amino acids: CASPGQGACTDTQYF. CDR3 in DNA: TGTGCCAGCCCAGGACAGGGGGCGTGCACAGATACGCAGTATTTT.

The chain is built from TRBV7-9 and TRBJ2-7, with a tentative D call TRBD2 (5 bases). The CDR3 contains 14 residues. Trimming pared 0 bases from V and 5 bases from J, leaving 11 bases between. Germline CDR1 SEHNR, CDR2 FQNEAQ (reference sequence). CDR3 sequence: CASSLAGVFHEQYF. CDR3 coding DNA: TGTGCCAGCAGCTTAGCGGGAGTCTTCCACGAGCAGTACTTC.

A few counts support this clone. The chain couples TRBV18 to TRBJ1-1; possible D gene TRBD1, 5 bases. Germline CDR1 KGHSH, CDR2 LQKENI. V was pared by 6 bases and J by 0 bases, with 8 bases between. The CDR3 runs 13 residues. The CDR3 region has the DNA TGTGCCAGCTCCCCAGGGATGAACACTGAAGCTTTCTTT. Protein: CASSPGMNTEAFF.

The chain uses TRBV27 and TRBJ1-6, with a weak D call TRBD1 (6 bases). The CDR3 is 15 residues long. CDR1 is MNHEY and CDR2 is SMNVEV in the germline V gene (reference sequence). V was clipped by 5 bases and J by 6 bases, with 14 bases between them. This CDR3 is CASSPRGRFNSPLHF. The CDR3 DNA sequence: TGTGCCAGCAGTCCCAGGGGCCGGTTTAATTCACCCCTCCACTTT.

Concerning this clone itself: The identical CDR3 is also encoded by other nucleotide sequences in the sample. The chain employs TRBV28 and TRBJ1-2; D not resolved. V shed 5 bases and J shed 5 bases, with 12 bases lying between them. Germline V CDR1 and CDR2: MDHEN, SYDVKM. The CDR3 sequence is 13 residues long. DNA of the CDR3: TGTGCCAGCAGTCTAAGCGGGCTTTATGGCTACACCTTC. It encodes CASSLSGLYGYTF.

This sequence joins TRBV13 and TRBJ2-1; 12 bases fit TRBD2. Germline V lookup: CDR1 PRHDT, CDR2 FYEKMQ (reference sequence). V dropped 2 bases and J dropped 6; count of bases not matched to a gene: 5. The CDR3 has 16 residues. CDR3 DNA sequence: TGTGCCAGCAGCTTACTCGGACTAGCGGGAATCAATGAGCAGTTCTTC. Protein product: CASSLLGLAGINEQFF.

DNA for the CDR3: TGTGCCAGCTCACCCCTGACCGGGGAGCTGTTTTTT. It translates to CASSPLTGELFF. V is TRBV18 and J is TRBJ2-2; D gene unclear. V lost 3 bases and J 5 bases, leaving 4 bases between the germline ends. The length of the CDR3 is 12 residues. Looked up from germline, CDR1 is KGHSH and CDR2 is LQKENI.

The chain has TRBV29-1 and TRBJ2-7; D remains ambiguous. This CDR3 spans 14 amino acids. Trimming took 4 bases from V and 2 from J, leaving 15 bases between them. Germline CDR1 and CDR2: SQVTM and ANQGSEA. The chain's CDR3 is CSVVSEQTAYEQYF. The CDR3 bases are TGCAGCGTTGTCTCCGAACAGACCGCCTACGAGCAGTACTTC.

The CDR3 nucleotides read TGCGCCAGCAGCTTGGTTCCTCGAAACACCATATATTTT. Residues: CASSLVPRNTIYF. The rearrangement links TRBV5-1 to TRBJ1-3; D remains unclear. Germline V gene sequence: CDR1 SGHRS, CDR2 YFSETQ. The length of the CDR3 is 13 residues. V lost 0 bases, J lost 5 bases, and 6 bases lay in between.

This rearrangement joins TRBV4-1 to TRBJ2-1; D remains ambiguous. The CDR3 runs 14 residues. V lost 1 base and J 8 bases, leaving 12 bases between the germline ends. Germline V lookup: CDR1 MGHRA, CDR2 YSYEKL. Written as DNA, the CDR3 is TGCGCCAGCAGCCAAGGGGCTCTAGAGGATGAGCAGTTCTTC. It specifies CASSQGALEDEQFF.

This sequence joins TRBV7-3 and TRBJ2-5, with 10 nucleotides matching TRBD2. With 1 base clipped from V and 3 bases from J, the junction kept 2 bases outside the gene matches. The CDR3 contains 15 residues. In germline, CDR1 is SGHTA, CDR2 FQGTGA. The CDR3, as DNA: TGTGCCAGCAGCTTAAGTACTAGCGGGAAAGAGACCCAGTACTTC. Residues: CASSLSTSGKETQYF.

The chain has TRBV10-3 and TRBJ2-7, with 7 nucleotides matching TRBD1. The CDR3 is 13 residues long. CDR1 is ENHRY and CDR2 is SYGVKD in the germline V gene. V dropped 11 bases and J dropped 3; count of bases not matched to a gene: 10. CDR3 sequence (DNA): TGTGCCTCGCTCGGGACAGACCGCTACGAGCAGTACTTC. Amino acids: CASLGTDRYEQYF.

By share, this clone counts as medium-sized. This chain connects TRBV2 to TRBJ2-1; D not certain. Trimming left V 11 bases short and J 7 bases short, with 18 bases between. This CDR3 has 13 residues. Per the germline V gene, CDR1 is SNHLY and CDR2 is FYNNEI. CDR3 sequence reads: CAFHPEDGNEQFF. The CDR3 region has the DNA TGTGCCTTTCACCCAGAGGATGGGAATGAGCAGTTCTTC. The full variable domain, its missing parts supplied by reference TRBV2 and TRBJ2-1, is EPEVTQTPSHQVTQMGQEVILRCVPISNHLYFYWYRQILGQKVEFLVSFYNNEISEKSEIFDDQFSVERPDGSNFTLKIRSTKLEDSAMYFCAFHPEDGNEQFFGPGTRLTVL.

The chain employs TRBV4-1 and TRBJ1-2; the D is unclear. The CDR3 runs 16 residues. Germline CDR1 MGHRA, CDR2 YSYEKL. V dropped 0 bases and J dropped 2 bases, with 13 bases sitting between them. CDR3 nucleotide sequence: TGCGCCAGCAGCCAAGATCTTCGACCGGGGAACTATGGCTACACCTTC. Translation: CASSQDLRPGNYGYTF.

This chain links TRBV19 with TRBJ1-5; no clear D gene. The germline V gene has CDR1 LNHDA and CDR2 SQIVND (reference sequence). Trimming cost V 3 bases and J 4 bases, with 10 bases left between them. This CDR3 comprises 14 residues. The CDR3 DNA follows: TGTGCCAGTAGTATCCGGGTAGGGAATCAGCCCCAGCATTTT. This gives the protein CASSIRVGNQPQHF. Full variable domain (missing parts from reference TRBV19 and TRBJ1-5): DGGITQSPKYLFRKEGQNVTLSCEQNLNHDAMYWYRQDPGQGLRLIYYSQIVNDFQKGDIAEGYSVSREKKESFPLTVTSAQKNPTAFYLCASSIRVGNQPQHFGDGTRLSIL.